Listed here are 5 T cell receptor beta chains from one sample, sequenced in a study of molecular identifiers for immune sequencing clone quantification. TCRdb itself ran the PCR reads through MiXCR, one entry per CDR3 protein. The table includes 85,000 to 120,000 distinct CDR3 sequences, under 40% detected once. Sequencing used naive CD8+ T cells from blood, with Jurkat cell RNA spiked in. The subset: FACS-sorted CD8+CD4-CCR7+CD45RA+ naive T cells. The receptors were sampled from a human donor in good health. Some libraries in this study had Jurkat cell RNA spiked in.

This clonotype has only a few counts. The chain recombines TRBV29-1 with TRBJ2-2; D uncertain. The V gene lost 3 bases and the J gene lost 5 bases, with 10 bases spanning the gap. The CDR3 consists of 13 residues. The germline V gene encodes CDR1 SQVTM and CDR2 ANQGSEA. The CDR3 protein is CSVDIDSTGELFF. In DNA form, the CDR3 reads TGCAGCGTTGACATTGACTCAACCGGGGAGCTGTTTTTT.

The chain uses TRBV6-2 or TRBV6-3 and TRBJ2-7; D possibly uses TRBD1 or TRBD2 (5 bases each). The V and J ends lost 5 bases and 1 base respectively, with 21 bases between them. The CDR3 runs 17 residues. Germline V gene sequence: CDR1 MNHEY, CDR2 SVGEGT. DNA of the CDR3: TGTGCCAGCAGTCACCCTTCCCAGGGACGCATATCCTACGAGCAGTACTTC. Translation: CASSHPSQGRISYEQYF.

On this clonotype itself: One base away lies a much larger clone, so this may be a sequencing read error. The chain is built from TRBV9 and TRBJ1-5; weak D call: TRBD1 (6 bases). The germline V gene encodes CDR1 SGDLS and CDR2 YYNGEE. The CDR3 spans 14 residues. V was clipped by 3 bases and J by 7 bases, with 14 bases between them. This CDR3 is CASSDEGGGQPQHF. The CDR3, as DNA: TGTGCCAGCAGCGATGAGGGGGGCGGCCAGCCCCAGCATTTT.

The chain employs TRBV9 and TRBJ1-2; a weak D match, TRBD1 (6 bases). The CDR3 has 14 residues. The germline V gene encodes CDR1 SGDLS and CDR2 YYNGEE. The V end was cut by 2 bases, the J end by 6 bases, with 14 bases between. The CDR3 DNA reads as TGTGCCAGCAGCGTGGCAGGGGTGTCGGATGGCTACACCTTC. This codes for CASSVAGVSDGYTF.

This clonotype was counted only a few times. This chain connects TRBV12-3 or TRBV12-4 to TRBJ2-3; 7 nucleotides match TRBD1. The CDR3 contains 14 residues. Losses at the gene ends were 1 base for V and 4 bases for J; bases not matched to a gene: 2. CDR3 in DNA: TGTGCCAGCAGTTTAGGCAGGGGGTCAGATACGCAGTATTTT. Translation: CASSLGRGSDTQYF.